This T cell receptor (beta chain) was sequenced for a study of shared clonotypes between healthy human individuals. This CDR3 region has 17 residues. J lost 5 bases, V lost 4 bases, and 11 bases had no gene match. CDR1 and CDR2 (germline): SGHKS, YYEKEE (reference sequence). The assay was immunoSEQ multiplex PCR, and TCRdb's table has in-frame clones only and misses some. The sample includes 2 million to 2.5 million clones, more than 80% of them seen just once. This chain uses TRBV5-5 with TRBJ2-2, with 10 nucleotides matching TRBD2. This receptor was taken from a man between 18 and 29 years old in good health. Some clones in this sample may be carry-over from other donors' samples. Input material: naive CD4+ T cells from PBMCs. Specified subset: CD45RA+ positively selected. DNA of the CDR3: TGTGCCAGCAGCGGGGGCTCTAGCGGGAGTCAGACCGGGGAGCTGTTTTTT. Its translation: CASSGGSSGSQTGELFF.